Presented here are 5 T cell receptor beta chains from one specimen sequenced in a study of blood T cells in healthy people across ages. Primers used in a second PCR of about 7 to 11 cycles were a sample-barcoded 5' primer and a J-beta primer mix. TCRdb analysed the 5' RACE reads with MiXCR anew, one entry per CDR3 protein. The table has 1.5 million to 2 million distinct CDR3 sequences, about 50% seen once. Sequencing input: blood. The receptors were sampled from a woman between 40 and 50 years old in good health.

This clonotype was seen a handful of times. The V call is TRBV18, the J call TRBJ1-6; D gene unclear. The germline V gene has CDR1 KGHSH and CDR2 LQKENI. The CDR3 covers 14 residues. V was cut by 3 bases and J by 8 bases, with 11 bases left in between. In DNA form, the CDR3 reads TGTGCCAGCTCACCTGTAGGGCGGGATTCACCCCTCCACTTT. It codes for CASSPVGRDSPLHF.

In its sample, this clonotype was seen a few times. This chain uses TRBV7-2 with TRBJ2-1, with D unclear. This CDR3 is 13 amino acids long. Trimming took off 0 bases at V and 5 bases at J, with 5 bases between the two ends. In germline, CDR1 is SGHTA, CDR2 FQGNSA. The CDR3 region is CASSLALHNEQFF. The CDR3 DNA is TGTGCCAGCAGCTTAGCGCTACACAATGAGCAGTTCTTC.

The chain employs TRBV6-4 and TRBJ1-2; tentatively, D is TRBD1 (5 bases). The V end lost 2 bases, the J end lost 8 bases, and 18 bases lay between the germline ends. Germline V gives CDR1 MRHNA, CDR2 SNTAGT. CDR3 size: 15 residues. As DNA, the CDR3 is TGTGCCAGCAGTGACCCATCACGGGGCTCTCGGGGCTACACCTTC. This encodes CASSDPSRGSRGYTF.

The chain recombines TRBV5-1 with TRBJ1-2; 7 bases are a match to TRBD1. Germline V gene data show CDR1 as SGHRS and CDR2 as YFSETQ. The CDR3 consists of 12 residues. The chain's CDR3 is CASGTGDHGYTF. CDR3 nucleotides: TGCGCATCGGGTACAGGGGACCATGGCTACACCTTC.

This clonotype was found a few times. V and J are TRBV4-2 and TRBJ2-1; 8 nucleotides line up with TRBD2. The CDR3 spans 16 residues. Germline values: CDR1 LGHNA, CDR2 YNFKEQ. V trimming: 4 bases; J trimming: 0 bases; junction bases outside the gene matches: 5. The CDR3 sequence is CASSRSGTSSYNEQFF. The CDR3 DNA is TGTGCCAGCAGCCGCTCCGGGACTAGCTCCTACAATGAGCAGTTCTTC.